This T cell receptor (beta chain) was documented in a study of monozygotic twins with inflammatory bowel disease. Study observations and caveats: The study found lower TCRbeta diversity (inverse Simpson) in IBD patients than in healthy co-twins. The sharing of clonotypes with others was lower in IBD patients than in healthy twins, especially with disease activity.

The CDR3 contains 14 residues. Looked up from germline, CDR1 is LNHDA and CDR2 is SQIVND (reference sequence). Two rounds of nested PCR, of around 15 and 9 cycles, were run on TCRalpha and TCRbeta cDNA. TCRdb re-called the 5' RACE reads and shows each CDR3 protein once, DNA omitted. The sample's table shows some 200,000 distinct CDR3 sequences. Note on this clonotype: Its antigen is undetermined.

V is TRBV19 and J is TRBJ1-5. This receptor was taken from a human donor with ulcerative colitis or Crohn's disease, or a healthy co-twin of an affected twin (not recorded which). Specimen: blood. CDR3 loop: CASSMVGGGQPQHF. The variable domain in full, with the rest retrieved from reference TRBV19 and TRBJ1-5, is DGGITQSPKYLFRKEGQNVTLSCEQNLNHDAMYWYRQDPGQGLRLIYYSQIVNDFQKGDIAEGYSVSREKKESFPLTVTSAQKNPTAFYLCASSMVGGGQPQHFGDGTRLSIL.